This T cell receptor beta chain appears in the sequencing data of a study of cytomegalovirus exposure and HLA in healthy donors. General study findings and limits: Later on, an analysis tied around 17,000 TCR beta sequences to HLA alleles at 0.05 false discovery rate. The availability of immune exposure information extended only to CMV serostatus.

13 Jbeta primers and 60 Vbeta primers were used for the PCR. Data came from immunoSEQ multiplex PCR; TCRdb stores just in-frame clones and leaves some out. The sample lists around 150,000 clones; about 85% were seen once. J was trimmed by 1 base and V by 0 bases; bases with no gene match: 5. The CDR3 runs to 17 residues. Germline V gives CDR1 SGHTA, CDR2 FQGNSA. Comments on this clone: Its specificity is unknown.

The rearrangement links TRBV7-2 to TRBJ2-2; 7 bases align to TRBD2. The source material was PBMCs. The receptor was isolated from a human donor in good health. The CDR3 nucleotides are TGTGCCAGCAGCTTAGCTGTTGGCGGGAGGAACACCGGGGAGCTGTTTTTT. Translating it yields CASSLAVGGRNTGELFF.